Following are 22 T cell receptor beta chains from one sample sequenced in a study of cytomegalovirus exposure and HLA in healthy donors. Primers: 60 Vbeta forward and 13 Jbeta reverse. Libraries were prepared by immunoSEQ multiplex PCR; TCRdb keeps only in-frame clonotypes and omits some of them. The sample contains about 120,000 clones, around 81% of which appear only once. Specimen: PBMCs. These receptor sequences come from a female donor in good health and CMV-seronegative.

This clone was detected only once. V usage is TRBV6-5 and J usage is TRBJ2-7; no firm D call. Trimming removed 8 bases from V and 0 bases from J, with 11 bases in between. This CDR3 has 13 residues. CDR1 is MNHEY, CDR2 SVGAGI, per germline. In nucleotides, the CDR3 is TGTGCCAGCTCATCAGGTCACTCCTACGAGCAGTACTTC. Residues: CASSSGHSYEQYF.

The chain is built from TRBV10-1 and TRBJ2-2, with 9 bases fitting TRBD2. V was clipped by 5 bases and J by 6 bases; unmatched bases: 7. Looked up from germline, CDR1 is WNHNN and CDR2 is SYGVQD (reference sequence). This CDR3 region has 15 residues. The CDR3 sequence: CASSLRAGGPGELFF. CDR3 coding DNA: TGCGCCAGCAGTTTACGAGCGGGAGGTCCCGGGGAGCTGTTTTTT.

The V and J genes are TRBV28 and TRBJ2-4; tentative D call: TRBD2 (5 bases). Germline values: CDR1 MDHEN, CDR2 SYDVKM. V shed 6 bases and J shed 1 base, with 19 bases lying between them. This CDR3 has 17 amino acids. The CDR3 bases are TGTGCCAGCAGCCACGGGGAGCTGGCCCTGGCCAAAAACATTCAGTACTTC. This sequence encodes CASSHGELALAKNIQYF.

This clone was seen a few times. V gene TRBV11-3 combines with J gene TRBJ2-7, with D perhaps matching TRBD2 (5 bases). Germline values: CDR1 SGHNT, CDR2 YENEEA. CDR3 length equals 14 residues. V gave up 1 base and J gave up 2 bases, with 9 bases separating them. This CDR3 is CASSLGGDPYEQYF. CDR3 sequence (DNA): TGTGCCAGCAGCTTAGGGGGAGACCCCTACGAGCAGTACTTC.

The chain is built from TRBV28 and TRBJ2-5; TRBD2 matches at 8 bases. V lost 7 bases to trimming and J lost 4 bases; unmatched junction nucleotides: 17. CDR3 length: 17 amino acids. Germline lookup yields CDR1 MDHEN and CDR2 SYDVKM. The CDR3 DNA reads as TGTGCCAGCAAGGGGAATGGCGGGAGGCTACGGGGAGAGACCCAGTACTTC. This encodes CASKGNGGRLRGETQYF.

This sequence joins TRBV5-1 and TRBJ1-2; perhaps TRBD1 as D (5 bases). The CDR3 length is 13 residues. CDR1 is SGHRS and CDR2 is YFSETQ in the germline V gene. Trimming shortened V by 0 bases and J by 5 bases, and 8 bases separated the two germline ends. The CDR3 coding sequence is TGCGCCAGCAGCTTGGGGACAAAATATGGCTACACCTTC. It translates to CASSLGTKYGYTF.

The rearrangement uses TRBV2 and TRBJ2-5; TRBD2 agrees at 12 bases. CDR1 SNHLY and CDR2 FYNNEI come from the germline V gene. Trimming took 6 bases from V and 5 from J; bases not matched to a gene: 10. The CDR3 is 16 residues long. Written as DNA, the CDR3 is TGTGCCAGCAGCTCACTAGCGGGGGGCCTGTGGGAGACCCAGTACTTC. Its protein is CASSSLAGGLWETQYF.

The chain joins TRBV7-9 to TRBJ1-2; perhaps TRBD1 as D (6 bases). The CDR3 consists of 15 residues. Germline V CDR1 and CDR2: SEHNR, FQNEAQ (reference sequence). V was cut by 2 bases and J by 3 bases, with 13 bases left in between. The CDR3 region is CASSLQQGPYYGYTF. The CDR3 DNA is TGTGCCAGCAGCTTACAGCAGGGGCCTTACTATGGCTACACCTTC.

V and J are TRBV14 and TRBJ2-7, with 10 bases that match TRBD2. The germline CDR1 and CDR2 sequences are SGHDN and FVKESK. Trimming took 4 bases from V and 0 from J; bases not matched to a gene: 18. The CDR3 loop spans 20 amino acids. DNA for the CDR3: TGTGCCAGCAGCCGGGTGTCTGGAGCTAGCGGGGGCCTTAGCTCCTACGAGCAGTACTTC. The encoded protein is CASSRVSGASGGLSSYEQYF.

The chain joins TRBV20-1 to TRBJ1-2; D is unclear. Trimming left V 1 base short and J 7 bases short, with 7 bases between. Germline CDR1 reads DFQATT; CDR2 reads SNEGSKA (reference sequence). The CDR3 is made up of 11 amino acids. The CDR3 protein is CSARVAVGYTF. The CDR3 DNA sequence: TGCAGTGCTAGAGTGGCTGTTGGCTACACCTTC.

Regarding this clone: At one boundary the junction diverges from the germline segment, which might be a read error. The chain links TRBV12-5 to TRBJ2-6, with D perhaps matching TRBD1 (5 bases). CDR1 is LGHNT and CDR2 is FRNRAP in the germline V gene. The CDR3 loop spans 13 amino acids. The CDR3 nucleotides are TGTGCTAGTGCGGGCGCTGGGGCCAACGGCCTGACTTTC. Its protein product is CASAGAGANGLTF.

The chain joins TRBV5-6 to TRBJ1-6; weak D call: TRBD1 (6 bases). V was pared by 0 bases and J by 6 bases, with 13 bases between. Germline V gene data show CDR1 as SGHDT and CDR2 as YYEEEE. The CDR3 extends over 16 amino acids. DNA for the CDR3: TGTGCCAGCAGCTTGGAGAGGGGGGGAATTAATTCACCCCTCCACTTT. Translation gives CASSLERGGINSPLHF.

This clone is a singleton in its sample. The chain recombines TRBV5-4 with TRBJ2-5; D remains unclear. The CDR3 spans 15 residues. The germline V gene encodes CDR1 SGHNT and CDR2 YYREEE (reference sequence). Trimming removed 3 bases from V and 5 bases from J, with 17 bases in between. The CDR3: CASSSQRAGKETQYF. CDR3 DNA sequence: TGTGCCAGCAGCTCTCAGCGAGCCGGAAAGGAGACCCAGTACTTC.

The chain links TRBV5-8 to TRBJ1-4, with 7 bases identical to TRBD1. The CDR3 runs to 17 residues. The germline V gene has CDR1 SGHTS and CDR2 YDEGEE. V lost 4 bases to trimming and J lost 10 bases; unmatched junction nucleotides: 19. In DNA form, the CDR3 reads TGTGCCAGCAGCGTGAAACTTAGGACAGGATCGGAAGGAAAACTGTTTTTT. It encodes CASSVKLRTGSEGKLFF. The full variable domain, in which reference TRBV5-8 and TRBJ1-4 provide the parts outside the CDR3, is EAGVTQSPTHLIKTRGQQATLRCSPISGHTSVYWYQQALGLGLQFLLWYDEGEERNRGNFPPRFSGRQFPNYSSELNVNALELEDSALYLCASSVKLRTGSEGKLFFGSGTQLSVL.

The chain uses TRBV19 and TRBJ1-2; a possible D gene is TRBD1 (5 bases). Per the germline V gene, CDR1 is LNHDA and CDR2 is SQIVND (reference sequence). This CDR3 has 15 amino acids. V was shortened by 7 bases and J by 4 bases, with 19 bases between the two germline ends. CDR3 bases: TGTGCCAGTACCATACTCGGGACGGAGGGCTATGGCTACACCTTC. Translating it yields CASTILGTEGYGYTF.

This clone was found once. The CDR3 coding sequence is TGTGCCAGCAGCTTGGTCCGCACTAGCTCCTACAATGAGCAGTTCTTC. Protein product: CASSLVRTSSYNEQFF. This chain connects TRBV5-4 to TRBJ2-1; tentative D call: TRBD2 (5 bases). Between the trimmed V and J ends, which lost 0 bases and 0 bases, there was a span of 10 bases. The germline gives CDR1 SGHNT, CDR2 YYREEE (reference sequence). There are 16 residues in the CDR3.

This chain joins TRBV7-9 and TRBJ1-5; 9 nucleotides agree with TRBD1. V lost 3 bases, J lost 6 bases, and 6 bases stayed unmatched. The germline V gene encodes CDR1 SEHNR and CDR2 FQNEAQ (reference sequence). The CDR3 spans 15 residues. CDR3 loop: CASSFTGGAGQPQHF. The CDR3 DNA reads as TGTGCCAGCAGCTTCACAGGGGGCGCAGGTCAGCCCCAGCATTTT. Combining the CDR3 with reference TRBV7-9 and TRBJ1-5 gives the whole variable domain DTGVSQNPRHKITKRGQNVTFRCDPISEHNRLYWYRQTLGQGPEFLTYFQNEAQLEKSRLLSDRFSAERPKGSFSTLEIQRTEQGDSAMYLCASSFTGGAGQPQHFGDGTRLSIL.

The genes are TRBV19 and TRBJ1-2; D might be TRBD1 (5 bases). The germline gives CDR1 LNHDA, CDR2 SQIVND (reference sequence). The CDR3 consists of 13 residues. Trimming removed 7 bases at V and 2 bases at J, with 11 bases between. This CDR3 reads CASTVDSNYGYTF. For the CDR3, the DNA is TGTGCCAGTACCGTAGACAGCAACTATGGCTACACCTTC.

There are a few counts of this clone. The chain carries TRBV10-3 and TRBJ1-2; TRBD1 might be the D (6 bases). Trimming stripped 10 bases from V and 4 bases from J, with 25 bases between. CDR1 ENHRY and CDR2 SYGVKD come from the germline V gene. The length of the CDR3 is 16 residues. The CDR3 here is CATEEPRGTGSYGYTF. The CDR3 DNA reads as TGTGCCACCGAAGAACCGAGGGGCACAGGGTCCTATGGCTACACCTTC.

The CDR3 DNA sequence: TGTGCCAGCAGAGAGGGACACTTGAACACTGAAGCTTTCTTT. It translates to CASREGHLNTEAFF. This chain uses TRBV7-9 with TRBJ1-1; tentative D call: TRBD1 (6 bases). From germline, CDR1 is SEHNR and CDR2 FQNEAQ (reference sequence). The CDR3 contains 14 residues. Trimming took 6 bases from V and 0 from J, leaving 11 bases between them.

This chain joins TRBV4-2 and TRBJ1-3; D gene uncertain. The CDR3 contains 17 residues. Germline CDR1 and CDR2: LGHNA and YNFKEQ. Trimming removed 1 base at V and 0 bases at J, with 13 bases between. The CDR3 sequence: CASSQVSQVSSGNTIYF. In nucleotides, the CDR3 is TGTGCCAGCAGCCAAGTATCTCAGGTTAGCTCTGGAAACACCATATATTTT.

The chain employs TRBV7-2 and TRBJ2-3; tentatively, D is TRBD2 (5 bases). The CDR3 extends over 15 amino acids. Germline values: CDR1 SGHTA, CDR2 FQGNSA. V was cut by 5 bases and J by 2 bases, with 14 bases left in between. Here the CDR3 DNA reads TGTGCCAGCAGCGCCCACGGGGAAAACACAGATACGCAGTATTTT. Protein: CASSAHGENTDTQYF.